Shown below are 2 T cell receptor beta chains from a single sample sequenced in a study of blood T cell repertoires in COVID-19. Measured with immunoSEQ multiplex PCR; TCRdb has only the in-frame clones, and not every one. Of approximately 280,000 clones in the sample, about 88% were seen once. Sequenced sample: peripheral blood. These receptors originate from a woman aged 55-69 years with acute or convalescent COVID-19.

This rearrangement joins TRBV5-4 to TRBJ2-7, with a possible D match to TRBD2 (6 bases). The CDR3 has 13 amino acids. V lost 0 bases to trimming and J lost 4 bases, with 8 bases between them. Germline CDR1 is SGHNT and CDR2 is YYREEE (reference sequence). The CDR3, as DNA: TGTGCCAGCAGCTTGGGGGAGGAATACGAGCAGTACTTC. It encodes CASSLGEEYEQYF.

J is TRBJ1-2 and V is TRBV5-8, with D maybe TRBD1 (6 bases). This CDR3 spans 15 amino acids. Germline values: CDR1 SGHTS, CDR2 YDEGEE. With 1 base removed from V and 1 base from J, the gap between germline ends came to 11 bases. Here the CDR3 DNA reads TGTGCCAGCAGCTTGCCAGGGGAAGTTAACTATGGCTACACCTTC. Its translation: CASSLPGEVNYGYTF.